This TCR beta chain originates from a study of blood T cells in healthy people across ages. Healthy individuals of Caucasian origin from Russia, aged about 6 to 90, served as donors. The use of a sample-barcoded 5' primer and a J-beta primer mix characterized a second PCR of about 7 to 12 cycles. TCRdb analysed the 5' RACE reads with MiXCR anew, one entry per CDR3 protein. The profile covers hundreds of thousands of distinct CDR3 sequences, with 20% to 25% appearing a single time and 9.4% taken by the ten largest. CDR3 size: 11 residues. Germline CDR1 and CDR2: DFQATT and SNEGSKA (reference sequence). This clonotype came up a few times. The same data also contributed to another study, on T cells of mothers and their children.

The sequenced sample was blood. The V gene is TRBV20-1, the J gene TRBJ2-1, with 7 bases aligning to TRBD1. The DNA end lines up better with TRBJ2-7; the J call may be wrong. This sequence was found in a boy aged 5-17 years in good health. In DNA, the CDR3 is TGCAGTGGAAGGACAGGTGGCGAGCAGTACTTC. It yields the protein CSGRTGGEQYF.